The clone carrying this T cell receptor beta chain turned up a few times. This sample was taken from a study of blood T cells in healthy people across ages. V was clipped by 5 bases and J by 6 bases, with 10 bases between them. The CDR3 has 13 residues. The germline V gene encodes CDR1 SGHVS and CDR2 FQNEAQ. Next came a second PCR, run for about 6 to 12 cycles, which used a sample-barcoded 5' primer along with a J-beta primer mix. TCRdb re-called the 5' RACE reads through MiXCR, storing one row per CDR3 protein. The table records 710,000 or so distinct CDR3 sequences, about a fifth of them present only once.

This TCR was recovered from a man between 65 and 79 years old in good health. This rearrangement joins TRBV7-8 to TRBJ2-2; D gene uncertain. Input material: blood. The CDR3 DNA follows: TGTGCCAGCAGCCCCCCCGCCCCCGGGGAGCTGTTTTTT. This gives the protein CASSPPAPGELFF.